Below are 5 T cell receptor beta chains sequenced from a single sample in a study of blood T cell repertoires in COVID-19. Clones were read by immunoSEQ multiplex PCR, and TCRdb kept only the in-frame ones, dropping some. The data show tens of thousands of clones, 80% to 90% seen once. The sample taken for sequencing was peripheral blood. Receptors originate from a man in his sixties with acute or convalescent COVID-19.

In its sample, this clone was seen once. A read error is likely, as this CDR3 ends without the conserved phenylalanine or tryptophan. It is unclear where the CDR3 begins or ends on the DNA, so no DNA is shown, and the CDR3 is as TCRdb lists it. The V call is TRBV5-6, the J call TRBJ2-7; TRBD2, as called in the table, went unchecked against the DNA. Germline-derived CDR1 and CDR2 are SGHDT and YYEEEE. The CDR3 is 11 amino acids in total, end residues counted. The CDR3 spells CASSLEGGTHH.

This chain connects TRBV29-1 to TRBJ2-1, with D tentatively TRBD1 (5 bases). The V gene's germline CDR1 is SQVTM and CDR2 ANQGSEA. The CDR3 covers 15 residues. V lost 5 bases, J lost 1 base, and 15 bases lay in between. CDR3: CSVHGAAWSYNEQFF. DNA of the CDR3: TGCAGCGTTCATGGGGCCGCATGGTCCTACAATGAGCAGTTCTTC.

The rearrangement links TRBV3-1 (or the pseudogene TRBV3-2) to TRBJ2-7, with a tentative D call TRBD2 (5 bases). Germline CDR1 reads LGHDT; CDR2 reads YNNKEL (reference sequence). Trimming removed 0 bases from V and 6 bases from J, with 9 bases in between. CDR3 length: 13 amino acids. The CDR3: CASSQEVRGEQYF. CDR3 sequence (DNA): TGTGCCAGCAGCCAAGAAGTACGGGGCGAGCAGTACTTC.

Only a few counts were recorded for this clone. The V gene is TRBV29-1, the J gene TRBJ1-2; 7 positions agree with TRBD1. The V gene end was trimmed by 0 bases and the J gene end by 3 bases; junction bases not matched to a gene: 7. CDR1 is SQVTM, CDR2 ANQGSEA, per germline. The CDR3 sequence is 15 residues long. CDR3 sequence reads: CSVEEYDRVDYGYTF. CDR3 DNA: TGCAGCGTTGAAGAATACGACAGGGTGGACTATGGCTACACCTTC. Full variable domain (missing parts from reference TRBV29-1 and TRBJ1-2): SAVISQKPSRDICQRGTSLTIQCQVDSQVTMMFWYRQQPGQSLTLIATANQGSEATYESGFVIDKFPISRPNLTFSTLTVSNMSPEDSSIYLCSVEEYDRVDYGYTFGSGTRLTVV.

The rearrangement links TRBV5-1 to TRBJ1-1; D possibly corresponds to TRBD1 (5 bases). This CDR3 is built from 19 residues. V was pared by 4 bases and J by 6 bases, with 31 bases between. Germline V lookup: CDR1 SGHRS, CDR2 YFSETQ. DNA of the CDR3: TGCGCCAGCAGCCGAATACACGGAGGGGATTGGGCTTCTGAAGCTGAAGCTTTCTTT. It codes for CASSRIHGGDWASEAEAFF.